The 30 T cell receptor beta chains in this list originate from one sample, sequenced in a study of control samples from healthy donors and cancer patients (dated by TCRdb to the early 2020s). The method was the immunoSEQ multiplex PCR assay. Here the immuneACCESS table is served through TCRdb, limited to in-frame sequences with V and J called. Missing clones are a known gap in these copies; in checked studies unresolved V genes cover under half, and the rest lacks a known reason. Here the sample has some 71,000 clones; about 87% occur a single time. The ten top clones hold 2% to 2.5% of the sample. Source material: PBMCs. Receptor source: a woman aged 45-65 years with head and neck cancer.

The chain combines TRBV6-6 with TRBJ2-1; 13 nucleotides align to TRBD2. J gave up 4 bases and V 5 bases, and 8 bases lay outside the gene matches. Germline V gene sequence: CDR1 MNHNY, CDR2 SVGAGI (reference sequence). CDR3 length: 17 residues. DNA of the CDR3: TGTGCCAGCAGTCGCGGGACTAGCGGGGCGTATTACAATGAGCAGTTCTTC. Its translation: CASSRGTSGAYYNEQFF.

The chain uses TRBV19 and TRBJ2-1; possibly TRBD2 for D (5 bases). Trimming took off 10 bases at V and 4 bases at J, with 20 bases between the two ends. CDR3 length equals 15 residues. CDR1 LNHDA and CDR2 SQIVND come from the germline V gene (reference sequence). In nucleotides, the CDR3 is TGTGCCACCACAGTGAGGGTGGGTTTTTACAATGAGCAGTTCTTC. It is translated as CATTVRVGFYNEQFF.

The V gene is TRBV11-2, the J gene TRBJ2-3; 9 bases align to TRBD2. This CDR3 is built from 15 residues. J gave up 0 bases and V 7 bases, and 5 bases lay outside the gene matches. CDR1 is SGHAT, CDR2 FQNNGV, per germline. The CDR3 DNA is TGTGCCAGCACCCTTAGCGGGGGTAGCACAGATACGCAGTATTTT. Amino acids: CASTLSGGSTDTQYF.

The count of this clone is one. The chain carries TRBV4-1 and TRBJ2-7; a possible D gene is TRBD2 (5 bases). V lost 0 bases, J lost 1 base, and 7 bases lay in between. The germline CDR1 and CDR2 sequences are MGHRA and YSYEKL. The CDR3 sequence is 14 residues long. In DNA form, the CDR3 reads TGCGCCAGCAGCCAAGATCGGGGTTCCTACGAGCAGTACTTC. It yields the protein CASSQDRGSYEQYF.

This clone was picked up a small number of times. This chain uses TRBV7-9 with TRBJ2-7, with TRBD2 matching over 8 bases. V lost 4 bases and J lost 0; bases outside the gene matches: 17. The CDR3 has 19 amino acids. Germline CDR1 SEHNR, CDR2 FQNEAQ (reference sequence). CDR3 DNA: TGTGCCAGCAGCTCCGCGTTGGAGCGGGGGCCTAAACTCTCCTACGAGCAGTACTTC. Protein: CASSSALERGPKLSYEQYF.

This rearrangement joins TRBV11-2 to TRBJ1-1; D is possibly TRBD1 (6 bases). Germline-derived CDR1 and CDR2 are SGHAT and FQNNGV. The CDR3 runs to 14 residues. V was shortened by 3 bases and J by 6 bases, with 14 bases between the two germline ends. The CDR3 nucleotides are TGTGCCAGCAGCTTTAACAGGGCGAGGCCTGAAGCTTTCTTT. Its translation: CASSFNRARPEAFF.

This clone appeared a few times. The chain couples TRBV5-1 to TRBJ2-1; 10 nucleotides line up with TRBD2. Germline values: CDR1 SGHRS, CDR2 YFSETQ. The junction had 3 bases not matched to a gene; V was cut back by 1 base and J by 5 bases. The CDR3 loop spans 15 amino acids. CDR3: CASSLRTSGNNEQFF. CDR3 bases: TGCGCCAGCAGCTTGAGAACTAGCGGGAACAATGAGCAGTTCTTC.

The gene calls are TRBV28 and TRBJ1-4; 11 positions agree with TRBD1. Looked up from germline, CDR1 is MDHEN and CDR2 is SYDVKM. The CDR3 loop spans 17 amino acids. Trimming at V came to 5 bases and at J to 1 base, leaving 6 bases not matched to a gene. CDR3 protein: CASSARTGGVTNEKLFF. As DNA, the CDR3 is TGTGCCAGCAGTGCCCGGACAGGGGGCGTAACTAATGAAAAACTGTTTTTT.

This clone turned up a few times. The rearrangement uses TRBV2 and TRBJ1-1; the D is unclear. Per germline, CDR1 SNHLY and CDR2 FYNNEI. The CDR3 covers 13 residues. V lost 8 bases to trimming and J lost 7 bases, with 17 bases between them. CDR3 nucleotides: TGTGCCAGCCATATGGTCAGGTTACATGAAGCTTTCTTT. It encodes CASHMVRLHEAFF. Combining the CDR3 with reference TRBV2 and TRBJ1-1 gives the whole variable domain EPEVTQTPSHQVTQMGQEVILRCVPISNHLYFYWYRQILGQKVEFLVSFYNNEISEKSEIFDDQFSVERPDGSNFTLKIRSTKLEDSAMYFCASHMVRLHEAFFGQGTRLTVV.

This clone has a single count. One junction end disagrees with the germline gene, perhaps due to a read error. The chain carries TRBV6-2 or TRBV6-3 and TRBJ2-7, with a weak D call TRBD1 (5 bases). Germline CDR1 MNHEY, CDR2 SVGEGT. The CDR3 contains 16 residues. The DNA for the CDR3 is TGTGCCAGCAGTTCCTCTACGACCAGGGTGACGTACGGGCAGTACTTC. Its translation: CASSSSTTRVTYGQYF.

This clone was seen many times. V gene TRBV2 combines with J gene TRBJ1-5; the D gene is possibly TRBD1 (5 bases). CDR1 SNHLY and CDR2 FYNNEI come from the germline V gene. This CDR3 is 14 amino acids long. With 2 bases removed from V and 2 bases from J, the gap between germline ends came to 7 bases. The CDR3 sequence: CASSEQGGNQPQHF. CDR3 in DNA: TGTGCCAGCAGTGAACAGGGAGGCAATCAGCCCCAGCATTTT.

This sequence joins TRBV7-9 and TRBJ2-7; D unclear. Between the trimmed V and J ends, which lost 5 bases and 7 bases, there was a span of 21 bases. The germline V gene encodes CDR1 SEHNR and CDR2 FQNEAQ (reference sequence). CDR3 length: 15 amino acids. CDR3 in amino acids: CASSLDVGSKGEQYF. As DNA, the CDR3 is TGTGCCAGCAGCCTAGATGTGGGATCTAAGGGTGAGCAGTACTTC.

The CDR3 is CASSYLGFYEQYF. Written as DNA, the CDR3 is TGTGCCAGCAGTTACTTGGGCTTCTACGAGCAGTACTTC. The chain has TRBV6-6 and TRBJ2-7, with unresolved D. The CDR3 has 13 residues. Germline CDR1 reads MNHNY; CDR2 reads SVGAGI (reference sequence). Trimming pared 1 base from V and 3 bases from J, leaving 7 bases between.

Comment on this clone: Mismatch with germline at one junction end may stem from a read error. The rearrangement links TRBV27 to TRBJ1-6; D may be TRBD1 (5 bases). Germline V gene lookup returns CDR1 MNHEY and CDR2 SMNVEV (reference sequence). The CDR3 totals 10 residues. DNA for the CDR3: TGTGCCAGCTGGGTGGAGGGACGTCTCTTT. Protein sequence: CASWVEGRLF.

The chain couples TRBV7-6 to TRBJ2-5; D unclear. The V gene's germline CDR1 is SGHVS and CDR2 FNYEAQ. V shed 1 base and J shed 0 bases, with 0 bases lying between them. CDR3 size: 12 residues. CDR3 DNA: TGTGCCAGCAGCTTAGACCAAGAGACCCAGTACTTC. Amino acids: CASSLDQETQYF.

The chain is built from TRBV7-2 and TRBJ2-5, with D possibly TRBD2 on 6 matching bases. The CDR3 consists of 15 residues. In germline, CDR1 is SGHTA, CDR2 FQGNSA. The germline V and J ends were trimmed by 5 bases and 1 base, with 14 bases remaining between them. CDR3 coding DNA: TGTGCCAGCAGCCCCCTTGGAGGGATCCAAGAGACCCAGTACTTC. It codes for CASSPLGGIQETQYF.

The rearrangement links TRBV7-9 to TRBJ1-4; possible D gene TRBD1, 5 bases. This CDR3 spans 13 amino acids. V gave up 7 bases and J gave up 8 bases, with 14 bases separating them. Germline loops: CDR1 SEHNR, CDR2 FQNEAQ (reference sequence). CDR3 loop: CASNQGSGEKLFF. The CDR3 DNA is TGTGCCAGCAATCAGGGTAGTGGCGAAAAACTGTTTTTT.

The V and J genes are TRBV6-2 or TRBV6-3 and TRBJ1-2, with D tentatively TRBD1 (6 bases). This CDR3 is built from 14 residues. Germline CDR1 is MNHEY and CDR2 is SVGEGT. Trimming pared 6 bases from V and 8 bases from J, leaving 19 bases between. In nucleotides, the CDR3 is TGTGCCAGCAGACCTCAGGGGCGAAGTGGAGGCTACACCTTC. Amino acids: CASRPQGRSGGYTF.

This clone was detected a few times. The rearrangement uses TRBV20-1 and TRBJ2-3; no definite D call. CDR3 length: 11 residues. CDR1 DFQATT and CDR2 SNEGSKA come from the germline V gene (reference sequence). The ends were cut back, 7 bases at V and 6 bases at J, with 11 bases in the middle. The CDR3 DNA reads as TGCAGTGAAAGAAGGGCGGATACGCAGTATTTT. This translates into CSERRADTQYF.

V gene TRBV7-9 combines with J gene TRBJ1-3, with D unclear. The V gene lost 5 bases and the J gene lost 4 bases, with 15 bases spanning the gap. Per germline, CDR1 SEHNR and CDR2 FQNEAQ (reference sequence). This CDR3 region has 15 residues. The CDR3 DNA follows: TGTGCCAGCAGCCCTTTGCCCCCGGGCGGAAACACCATATATTTT. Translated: CASSPLPPGGNTIYF.

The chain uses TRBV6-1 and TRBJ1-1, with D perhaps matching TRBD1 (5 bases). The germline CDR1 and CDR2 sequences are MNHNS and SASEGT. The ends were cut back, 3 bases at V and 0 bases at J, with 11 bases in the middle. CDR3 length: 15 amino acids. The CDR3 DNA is TGTGCCAGCAGTGAGGGACCGAATATGAACACTGAAGCTTTCTTT. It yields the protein CASSEGPNMNTEAFF.

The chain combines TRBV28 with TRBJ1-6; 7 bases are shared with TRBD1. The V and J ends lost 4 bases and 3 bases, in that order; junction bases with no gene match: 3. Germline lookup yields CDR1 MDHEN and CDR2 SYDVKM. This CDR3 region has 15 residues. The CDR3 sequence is CASSSTGNYNSPLHF. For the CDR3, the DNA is TGTGCCAGCAGTTCGACAGGGAACTATAATTCACCCCTCCACTTT.

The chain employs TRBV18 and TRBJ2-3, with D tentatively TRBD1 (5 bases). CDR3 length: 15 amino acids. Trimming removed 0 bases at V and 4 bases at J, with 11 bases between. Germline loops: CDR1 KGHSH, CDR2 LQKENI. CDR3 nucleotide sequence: TGTGCCAGCTCACCACCAGGGGCGGTCGCAGATACGCAGTATTTT. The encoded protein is CASSPPGAVADTQYF.

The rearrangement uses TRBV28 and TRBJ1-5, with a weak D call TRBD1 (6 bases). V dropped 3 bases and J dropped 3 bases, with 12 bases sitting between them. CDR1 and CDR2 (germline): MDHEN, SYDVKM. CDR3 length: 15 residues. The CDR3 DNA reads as TGTGCCAGCAGTTTTGGGGGACAATTCAATCAGCCCCAGCATTTT. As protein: CASSFGGQFNQPQHF.

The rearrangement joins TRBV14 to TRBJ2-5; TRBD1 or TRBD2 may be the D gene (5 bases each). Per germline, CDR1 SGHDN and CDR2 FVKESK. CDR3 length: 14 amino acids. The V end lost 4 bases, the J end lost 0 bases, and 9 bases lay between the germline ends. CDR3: CASSRGRNQETQYF. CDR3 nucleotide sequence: TGTGCCAGCAGCCGGGGACGGAACCAAGAGACCCAGTACTTC.

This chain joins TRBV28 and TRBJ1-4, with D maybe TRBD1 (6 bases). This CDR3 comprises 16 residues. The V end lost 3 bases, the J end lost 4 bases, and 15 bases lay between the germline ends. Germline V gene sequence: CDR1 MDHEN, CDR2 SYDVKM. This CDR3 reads CASSFETGGGNEKLFF. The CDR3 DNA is TGTGCCAGCAGTTTCGAGACCGGAGGGGGTAATGAAAAACTGTTTTTT.

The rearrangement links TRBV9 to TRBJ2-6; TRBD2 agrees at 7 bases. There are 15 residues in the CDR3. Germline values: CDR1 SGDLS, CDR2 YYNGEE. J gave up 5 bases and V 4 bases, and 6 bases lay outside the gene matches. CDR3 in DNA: TGTGCCAGCAGCTTCCAGGGAGGGAGGGCCAACGTCCTGACTTTC. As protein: CASSFQGGRANVLTF.

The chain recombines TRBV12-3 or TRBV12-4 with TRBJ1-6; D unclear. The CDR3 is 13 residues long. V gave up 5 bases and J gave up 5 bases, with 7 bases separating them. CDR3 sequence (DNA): TGTGCCAGCAGTATCAGAGATAATTCACCCCTCCACTTT. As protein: CASSIRDNSPLHF.

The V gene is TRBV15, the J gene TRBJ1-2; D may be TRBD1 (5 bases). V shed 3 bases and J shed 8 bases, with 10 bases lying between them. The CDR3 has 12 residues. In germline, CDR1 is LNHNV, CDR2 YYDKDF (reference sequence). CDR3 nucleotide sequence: TGTGCCACCAGCAGTGGGGGACGGGGCTACACCTTC. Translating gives CATSSGGRGYTF.

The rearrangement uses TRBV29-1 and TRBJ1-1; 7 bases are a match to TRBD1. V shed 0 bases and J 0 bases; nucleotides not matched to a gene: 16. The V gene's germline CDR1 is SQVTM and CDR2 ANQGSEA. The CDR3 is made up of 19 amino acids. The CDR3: CSVEERGKGAKRMNTEAFF. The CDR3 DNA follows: TGCAGCGTTGAAGAAAGGGGGAAGGGGGCGAAAAGGATGAACACTGAAGCTTTCTTT.